This T cell receptor beta chain is from a study of blood T cell repertoires in COVID-19. This CDR3 comprises 15 residues. The V gene end was trimmed by 4 bases and the J gene end by 7 bases; junction bases not matched to a gene: 6. Germline loops: CDR1 SGHRS, CDR2 YFSETQ. Assay: immunoSEQ multiplex PCR; the TCRdb copy retains only in-frame clones and omits some. The table shows 150,000 or so clones, with approximately 80% occurring only once. This sequence was found in a woman aged 60-75 years who had recovered from COVID-19. Specimen: PBMCs or T cells enriched from blood (not recorded which). This sequence joins TRBV5-1 and TRBJ1-6, with 9 bases matching TRBD1. The CDR3 bases are TGCGCCAGCAGCCGTTGGACAGGGGAAAATTCACCCCTCCACTTT. This codes for CASSRWTGENSPLHF.